This T cell receptor beta chain emerged from a study of cytomegalovirus exposure and HLA in healthy donors. Notes on the study in general: Being productive about 87% or about 30% of the time was typical of most TCR beta V segments in an earlier analysis. Cytomegalovirus association was listed for about 160 TCR beta chains. Later work found most CMV-associated TCR beta chains apparently HLA-restricted.

On this clone: Its antigen is not identified.

The PCR had 60 Vbeta and 13 Jbeta primers. Only in-frame clones appear in the TCRdb table, and some are missing; sequencing was by immunoSEQ multiplex PCR. The sample table sets out about 77,000 clones. Trimming removed 8 bases at V and 3 bases at J, with 24 bases between. The germline CDR1 and CDR2 sequences are MDHEN and SYDVKM. The CDR3 spans 17 residues. V is TRBV28 and J is TRBJ2-3; a possible D gene is TRBD2 (5 bases). The TCR comes from a man over 45 in good health and CMV-seropositive. Specimen: PBMCs. For the CDR3, the DNA is TGTGCCAGCCAGAGGGTATCGGGGTTAACTTATACAGATACGCAGTATTTT. It codes for CASQRVSGLTYTDTQYF.